These 4 T cell receptor beta chains came from one sample sequenced in a study of T-cell reconstitution after alpha-beta-depleted transplantation in children. Unique molecular identifiers featured in how the TCRbeta library was prepared. TCRdb called the PCR reads again in MiXCR, with one record for every CDR3 protein. This sample carries 500,000 or so distinct CDR3 sequences, over 9.5% of them seen once, and the ten largest clones take 11% to 15%. This specimen was PBMCs, mostly from graft donor cells, taken 180 days after TCRalphabeta/CD19-depleted stem cell transplant. These receptors originate from a female patient aged 2-10 years who had a stem cell transplant for aplastic anemia, so the T cells may come from the graft donor.

This clonotype was seen only a few times. V gene TRBV4-2 combines with J gene TRBJ2-3; 7 bases map to TRBD2. The CDR3 is made up of 16 amino acids. V lost 4 bases, J lost 0 bases, and 7 bases stayed unmatched. The germline gives CDR1 LGHNA, CDR2 YNFKEQ. CDR3 sequence reads: CASSPQVSGSTDTQYF. The CDR3 DNA reads TGTGCCAGCAGCCCCCAGGTTAGCGGGAGCACAGATACGCAGTATTTT.

This clonotype was seen ten or more times. The chain is built from TRBV12-3 or TRBV12-4 and TRBJ2-3; 10 bases line up with TRBD1. The CDR3 loop spans 13 amino acids. With 5 bases clipped from V and 7 bases from J, the junction kept 3 bases outside the gene matches. CDR3 nucleotide sequence: TGTGCCAGCAGTGACAGGGGGCTAAATACGCAGTATTTT. It is translated as CASSDRGLNTQYF.

Only a few counts were recorded for this clonotype. V usage is TRBV29-1 and J usage is TRBJ1-1, with 8 bases that match TRBD1. The CDR3 covers 15 residues. Germline V gene sequence: CDR1 SQVTM, CDR2 ANQGSEA. V gave up 4 bases and J gave up 1 base; unmatched junction bases: 8. The CDR3: CSVGRTGRTNTEAFF. CDR3 nucleotides: TGCAGCGTTGGTAGGACAGGGCGAACGAACACTGAAGCTTTCTTT.

V usage is TRBV13 and J usage is TRBJ2-3, with TRBD2 matching 9 bases. CDR3 length equals 18 residues. Germline CDR1 PRHDT, CDR2 FYEKMQ (reference sequence). Germline trimming cut 5 bases from V and 6 bases from J; bases unmatched to any gene: 18. Here the CDR3 DNA reads TGTGCCAGCAGCGACGGAGGACTAGCGCAATGGAGGTCGGATACGCAGTATTTT. Its translation is CASSDGGLAQWRSDTQYF.